This T cell receptor (beta chain) originates from a study of identical twins. Germline values: CDR1 MNHEY, CDR2 SVGEGT. This CDR3 has 15 amino acids. J lost 9 bases, V lost 5 bases, and 12 bases had no gene match. A note on this clonotype: Its antigen is not identified.

TCRdb reprocessed the 5' RACE reads via MiXCR and lists one record per CDR3 protein. The sample carries under 300,000 distinct CDR3 sequences, over 12% recorded once. The study, taken as a whole, reports: Among beta out-of-frame sequences, excess sharing between twins appeared weaker. Because invariant MAIT and iNKT cells could be present, zero-insertion analyses could be partly confounded. Among monozygotic twins, out-of-frame TCR alpha sharing exceeded what models predicted. Abundant beta clonotypes from cord blood bore fewer insertions; memory repertoires lacked this pattern.

V gene TRBV6-2 or TRBV6-3 combines with J gene TRBJ2-1, with 8 bases that match TRBD2. Sample: memory (CD45RO+) T cells sorted from blood. This sequence originates from a woman aged 18-29 years in good health. CDR3 DNA sequence: TGTGCCAGCAGTCCTACCCCGGCGGGGGGTGGTGAGCAGTTCTTC. This encodes CASSPTPAGGGEQFF.